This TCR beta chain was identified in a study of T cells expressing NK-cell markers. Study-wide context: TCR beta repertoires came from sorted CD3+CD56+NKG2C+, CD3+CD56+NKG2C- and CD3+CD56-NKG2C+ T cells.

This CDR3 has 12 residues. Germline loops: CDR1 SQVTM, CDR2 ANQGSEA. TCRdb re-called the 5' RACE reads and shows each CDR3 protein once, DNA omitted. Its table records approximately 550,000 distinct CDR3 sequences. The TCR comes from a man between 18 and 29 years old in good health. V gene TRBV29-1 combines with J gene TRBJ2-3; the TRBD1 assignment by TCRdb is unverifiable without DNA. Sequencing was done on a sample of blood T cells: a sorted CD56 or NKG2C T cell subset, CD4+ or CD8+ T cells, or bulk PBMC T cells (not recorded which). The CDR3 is CSTRQGSDTQYF.